These 32 T cell receptor beta chains were sequenced from one sample in a study of CD8 T cells in ankylosing spondylitis. TCRdb processed the 5' RACE reads anew with MiXCR; each CDR3 protein has one entry. This table holds 35,000 to 40,000 distinct CDR3 sequences, approximately 15% found once. The sample comprised blood. All receptors come from a male donor with ankylosing spondylitis or in good health (not recorded which).

This clonotype has just a few counts. The rearrangement joins TRBV5-1 to TRBJ2-5; D call uncertain. Germline CDR1 is SGHRS and CDR2 is YFSETQ. V lost 3 bases, J lost 2 bases, and 8 bases lay in between. This CDR3 has 13 residues. CDR3 nucleotide sequence: TGCGCCAGCAGCTGGTTTATACAAGAGACCCAGTACTTC. Translation gives CASSWFIQETQYF.

The table lists this clonotype with a few counts. This sequence joins TRBV14 and TRBJ2-6; D is unclear. The germline V gene encodes CDR1 SGHDN and CDR2 FVKESK. The CDR3 covers 18 residues. The V end was cut by 2 bases, the J end by 0 bases, with 14 bases between. CDR3 DNA: TGTGCCAGCAGCCAACTTCCCCGACAAACCTCTGGGGCCAACGTCCTGACTTTC. Amino acid sequence: CASSQLPRQTSGANVLTF. The variable domain in full, with the rest retrieved from reference TRBV14 and TRBJ2-6, is EAGVTQFPSHSVIEKGQTVTLRCDPISGHDNLYWYRRVMGKEIKFLLHFVKESKQDESGMPNNRFLAERTGGTYSTLKVQPAELEDSGVYFCASSQLPRQTSGANVLTFGAGSRLTVL.

This clonotype was counted a few times. The DNA is left out, because the CDR3 cannot be placed on it with certainty; the CDR3 is given as TCRdb lists it. This chain connects TRBV6-2 or TRBV6-3 to TRBJ1-1; the tabulated D call, TRBD1, remains unverified against the DNA. CDR1 is MNHEY and CDR2 is SVGEGT in the germline V gene. The CDR3 has 16 residues if both end residues are counted. This CDR3 reads CASSSSRSDRPTEAFF.

This clonotype was recorded a few times. Its ends do not fully match the called genes, so a read error is possible. V and J are TRBV6-5 and TRBJ2-5; 14 bases match TRBD2. In germline, CDR1 is MNHEY, CDR2 SVGAGI. This CDR3 has 15 amino acids. CDR3 sequence (DNA): TGTGCCAGCAGTGACTCGGGACTAGCGGGAGCGGCCCAGTACTTC. Its protein is CASSDSGLAGAAQYF.

The chain employs TRBV6-2 or TRBV6-3 and TRBJ2-1, with 10 bases fitting TRBD2. The CDR3 contains 14 residues. CDR1 and CDR2 from the germline V gene are MNHEY and SVGEGT. The V gene end was trimmed by 6 bases and the J gene end by 5 bases; junction bases not matched to a gene: 4. The CDR3: CASRIAGGNNEQFF. CDR3 DNA sequence: TGTGCCAGCAGAATAGCGGGAGGAAACAATGAGCAGTTCTTC.

This clonotype was detected only a few times. One junction end does not reproduce the germline sequence, and a read error may be involved. The rearrangement joins TRBV20-1 to TRBJ1-4; D unclear. CDR3 length: 12 residues. In germline, CDR1 is DFQATT, CDR2 SNEGSKA (reference sequence). CDR3 residues: CSARNRREKLFF. DNA of the CDR3: TGCAGCGCTAGGAACAGAAGGGAAAAACTGTTTTTT.

The chain links TRBV7-3 to TRBJ2-1; D is possibly TRBD1 or TRBD2 (5 bases each). The V end lost 5 bases, the J end lost 7 bases, and 12 bases lay between the germline ends. CDR1 and CDR2 from the germline V gene are SGHTA and FQGTGA. The CDR3 contains 13 residues. The CDR3 DNA reads as TGTGCCAGCAGCGGGGGACCGGTAAATGAGCAGTTCTTC. This sequence encodes CASSGGPVNEQFF.

The gene calls are TRBV6-6 and TRBJ1-5, with D possibly TRBD1 on 6 matching bases. The germline gives CDR1 MNHNY, CDR2 SVGAGI (reference sequence). The CDR3 loop spans 19 amino acids. Trimming pared 2 bases from V and 4 bases from J, leaving 24 bases between. Here the CDR3 DNA reads TGTGCCAGCAGTTACCCGAGGAGCTCCTCGCAGGGGACTAATCAGCCCCAGCATTTT. Its translation: CASSYPRSSSQGTNQPQHF.

The chain employs TRBV28 and TRBJ2-1; possible D gene TRBD2, 5 bases. Germline V gene data show CDR1 as MDHEN and CDR2 as SYDVKM. The ends were cut back, 5 bases at V and 14 bases at J, with 16 bases in the middle. There are 12 residues in the CDR3. The CDR3 bases are TGTGCCAGCAGTAGTGGCGGAAGAGCGGAGTTCTTC. As protein: CASSSGGRAEFF.

This clonotype was recorded a few times. The gene calls are TRBV5-4 and TRBJ2-1; TRBD2 matches at 7 bases. The CDR3 loop spans 17 amino acids. V dropped 2 bases and J dropped 8; count of bases not matched to a gene: 16. Germline CDR1 is SGHNT and CDR2 is YYREEE (reference sequence). The CDR3 DNA follows: TGTGCCAGCAGCTTCGTGGCTAGCGGAGGGAGGAAAGATGAGCAGTTCTTC. Protein sequence: CASSFVASGGRKDEQFF.

The chain combines TRBV7-2 with TRBJ2-1; D call uncertain. Germline values: CDR1 SGHTA, CDR2 FQGNSA. The germline V and J ends were trimmed by 5 bases and 0 bases, with 8 bases remaining between them. The CDR3 extends over 14 amino acids. The DNA of the CDR3 is TGTGCCAGCAGCCCCTACGGCTCCTACAATGAGCAGTTCTTC. It translates to CASSPYGSYNEQFF.

The rearrangement joins TRBV7-2 to TRBJ2-3, with D possibly TRBD2 on 6 matching bases. This CDR3 has 16 amino acids. Trimming pared 2 bases from V and 4 bases from J, leaving 16 bases between. CDR1 is SGHTA and CDR2 is FQGNSA in the germline V gene. CDR3 loop: CASSLFGLARADTQYF. In DNA, the CDR3 is TGTGCCAGCAGCTTATTCGGGCTAGCGCGCGCAGATACGCAGTATTTT. Combining the CDR3 with reference TRBV7-2 and TRBJ2-3 gives the whole variable domain GAGVSQSPSNKVTEKGKDVELRCDPISGHTALYWYRQSLGQGLEFLIYFQGNSAPDKSGLPSDRFSAERTGGSVSTLTIQRTQQEDSAVYLCASSLFGLARADTQYFGPGTRLTVL.

This clonotype came up once. This chain connects TRBV14 to TRBJ2-5; 10 bases are shared with TRBD2. Germline trimming cut 5 bases from V and 1 base from J; bases unmatched to any gene: 4. The germline CDR1 and CDR2 sequences are SGHDN and FVKESK. The CDR3 covers 15 residues. The CDR3: CASSRLAGRQETQYF. CDR3 nucleotide sequence: TGTGCCAGCAGCAGACTAGCGGGCCGCCAAGAGACCCAGTACTTC.

The chain employs TRBV6-1 and TRBJ1-4; D perhaps matches TRBD1 (5 bases). The V and J ends lost 7 bases and 8 bases respectively, with 20 bases between them. The V gene's germline CDR1 is MNHNS and CDR2 SASEGT. There are 15 residues in the CDR3. DNA for the CDR3: TGTGCCAGCACCACGGGGCTTGGTTTCGGGGAAAAACTGTTTTTT. It encodes CASTTGLGFGEKLFF.

This clonotype has a handful of counts. The CDR3 spells CSVRKESKNIQYF. The CDR3 coding sequence is TGCAGCGTCCGCAAGGAGTCCAAAAACATTCAGTACTTC. This chain joins TRBV29-1 and TRBJ2-4; D is ambiguous. V dropped 6 bases and J dropped 2 bases, with 11 bases sitting between them. The CDR3 consists of 13 residues. In germline, CDR1 is SQVTM, CDR2 ANQGSEA. Complete variable domain (other parts from reference TRBV29-1 and TRBJ2-4): SAVISQKPSRDICQRGTSLTIQCQVDSQVTMMFWYRQQPGQSLTLIATANQGSEATYESGFVIDKFPISRPNLTFSTLTVSNMSPEDSSIYLCSVRKESKNIQYFGAGTRLSVL.

This clonotype has a handful of counts. V and J are TRBV5-1 and TRBJ2-7; D is ambiguous. Germline values: CDR1 SGHRS, CDR2 YFSETQ. The CDR3 is 13 amino acids. The V gene lost 0 bases and the J gene lost 3 bases, with 7 bases spanning the gap. The CDR3 here is CASSLAKGYEQYV. The CDR3 coding sequence is TGCGCCAGCAGCTTGGCCAAGGGCTACGAGCAGTACGTC.

A few counts support this clonotype. The J gene is TRBJ2-3, the V gene TRBV11-2; tentatively, D is TRBD1 (5 bases). The CDR3 spans 16 residues. Looked up from germline, CDR1 is SGHAT and CDR2 is FQNNGV. V was pared by 4 bases and J by 1 base, with 15 bases between. In nucleotides, the CDR3 is TGTGCCAGCAGCTCTATCAGGGATGGTGGCACAGATACGCAGTATTTT. Protein: CASSSIRDGGTDTQYF.

The J gene is TRBJ2-2, the V gene TRBV20-1, with a possible D match to TRBD1 (6 bases). The V end lost 6 bases, the J end lost 6 bases, and 14 bases lay between the germline ends. The CDR3 runs 13 residues. Germline V gene sequence: CDR1 DFQATT, CDR2 SNEGSKA (reference sequence). CDR3 in DNA: TGCAGTGCACGCGACAGGACCCCCGGGGAGCTGTTTTTT. It is translated as CSARDRTPGELFF.

This sequence joins TRBV28 and TRBJ1-1, with unresolved D. This CDR3 contains 13 residues. Trimming removed 3 bases at V and 3 bases at J, with 8 bases between. CDR1 is MDHEN and CDR2 is SYDVKM in the germline V gene. The CDR3 here is CASSLLEYTEAFF. In DNA, the CDR3 is TGTGCCAGCAGTTTGCTTGAGTACACTGAAGCTTTCTTT. The complete variable domain, with remaining parts taken from reference TRBV28 and TRBJ1-1, reads DVKVTQSSRYLVKRTGEKVFLECVQDMDHENMFWYRQDPGLGLRLIYFSYDVKMKEKGDIPEGYSVSREKKERFSLILESASTNQTSMYLCASSLLEYTEAFFGQGTRLTVV.

This sequence joins TRBV6-5 and TRBJ1-2; the D is unclear. V lost 7 bases to trimming and J lost 2 bases, with 11 bases between them. The germline CDR1 and CDR2 sequences are MNHEY and SVGAGI. The CDR3 runs 13 residues. For the CDR3, the DNA is TGTGCCAGCACCCTCGCAGACAACTATGGCTACACCTTC. Translating it yields CASTLADNYGYTF.

The J gene is TRBJ1-1, the V gene TRBV18; perhaps TRBD1 as D (5 bases). The germline V and J ends were trimmed by 0 bases and 2 bases, with 10 bases remaining between them. CDR1 is KGHSH and CDR2 is LQKENI in the germline V gene. There are 15 residues in the CDR3. The CDR3 here is CASSPPIRANTEAFF. CDR3 DNA sequence: TGTGCCAGCTCACCACCGATCAGGGCAAACACTGAAGCTTTCTTT.

The chain recombines TRBV4-3 with TRBJ2-1, with 10 bases lining up with TRBD2. The CDR3 covers 17 residues. V lost 0 bases and J lost 8; bases outside the gene matches: 10. CDR1 is LGHNA, CDR2 YSLEER, per germline. Here the CDR3 reads CASSQEQGSSGSYEQFF. The CDR3 region has the DNA TGCGCCAGCAGCCAAGAACAGGGGTCTAGCGGGAGCTATGAGCAGTTCTTC.

The chain uses TRBV18 and TRBJ1-4; the D gene is possibly TRBD1 (5 bases). CDR1 KGHSH and CDR2 LQKENI come from the germline V gene. The germline V and J ends were trimmed by 2 bases and 7 bases, with 11 bases remaining between them. CDR3 length: 14 residues. In DNA, the CDR3 is TGTGCCAGCTCACCAGGTGACAGTGGTGAAAAACTGTTTTTT. Its translation is CASSPGDSGEKLFF.

The V call is TRBV20-1, the J call TRBJ2-3; D perhaps matches TRBD2 (5 bases). Per germline, CDR1 DFQATT and CDR2 SNEGSKA (reference sequence). The ends were cut back, 5 bases at V and 4 bases at J, with 16 bases in the middle. The CDR3 spans 14 residues. The DNA for the CDR3 is TGCAGTGCTCCTCGGGGAGTAGAAGCAGATACGCAGTATTTT. Translating gives CSAPRGVEADTQYF.

A few counts support this clonotype. Here the CDR3 reads CSASTDIGTDTQYF. CDR3 DNA sequence: TGCAGTGCTAGCACCGACATCGGCACAGATACGCAGTATTTT. This chain joins TRBV20-1 and TRBJ2-3; D gene uncertain. The CDR3 length is 14 residues. Trimming pared 3 bases from V and 1 base from J, leaving 11 bases between. The V gene's germline CDR1 is DFQATT and CDR2 SNEGSKA (reference sequence).

This chain connects TRBV6-5 to TRBJ2-2, with TRBD1 identical over 8 bases. The CDR3 has 15 residues. Trimming cost V 2 bases and J 5 bases; bases outside gene matches: 4. The germline gives CDR1 MNHEY, CDR2 SVGAGI. The CDR3 sequence: CASSYGRGPTGELFF. The CDR3 DNA reads TGTGCCAGCAGTTACGGCAGGGGGCCGACCGGGGAGCTGTTTTTT.

The chain recombines TRBV5-1 with TRBJ2-3; TRBD2 matches 9 bases. Germline CDR1 and CDR2: SGHRS and YFSETQ. The CDR3 contains 16 residues. Unmatched junction bases numbered 4, after V lost 0 bases and J lost 2 bases. The chain's CDR3 is CASSLVLAGLTDTQYF. For the CDR3, the DNA is TGCGCCAGCAGCTTGGTTCTAGCGGGACTCACAGATACGCAGTATTTT. The whole variable domain, filled in from reference TRBV5-1 and TRBJ2-3, reads KAGVTQTPRYLIKTRGQQVTLSCSPISGHRSVSWYQQTPGQGLQFLFEYFSETQRNKGNFPGRFSGRQFSNSRSEMNVSTLELGDSALYLCASSLVLAGLTDTQYFGPGTRLTVL.

This clonotype appeared a few times. This rearrangement joins TRBV12-3 or TRBV12-4 to TRBJ2-1; D is unclear. CDR3 length: 13 amino acids. V lost 5 bases and J lost 8, with 13 bases in between. The CDR3 is CASSVPVLHEQFF. DNA of the CDR3: TGTGCCAGCAGTGTACCCGTATTGCATGAGCAGTTCTTC.

This chain uses TRBV10-2 with TRBJ1-5; no definite D call. This CDR3 region has 14 residues. Trimming pared 0 bases from V and 6 bases from J, leaving 9 bases between. CDR1 is WSHSY, CDR2 SAAADI, per germline. CDR3 residues: CASSESFRSQPQHF. The CDR3 DNA reads as TGCGCCAGCAGTGAGTCCTTTCGGAGTCAGCCCCAGCATTTT.

This clonotype appeared a few times. The chain links TRBV12-3 or TRBV12-4 to TRBJ1-5; D remains ambiguous. This CDR3 is built from 13 residues. Trimming pared 3 bases from V and 5 bases from J, leaving 8 bases between. The DNA of the CDR3 is TGTGCCAGCAGTTTGCAAGAAGATCAGCCCCAGCATTTT. Encoded protein: CASSLQEDQPQHF.

The genes are TRBV29-1 and TRBJ2-1, with D maybe TRBD1 (6 bases). This CDR3 contains 12 residues. The V end lost 4 bases, the J end lost 13 bases, and 17 bases lay between the germline ends. Germline V gene lookup returns CDR1 SQVTM and CDR2 ANQGSEA. The CDR3 bases are TGCAGCGTTGGGATCCTTGACAGGAACCAGTTCTTC. Translation gives CSVGILDRNQFF.

The table lists this clonotype with a few counts. This chain links TRBV25-1 with TRBJ1-1, with D hard to call. CDR1 and CDR2 from the germline V gene are MGHDK and SYGVNS. Trimming removed 4 bases at V and 4 bases at J, with 7 bases between. The CDR3 covers 12 residues. CDR3 sequence: CASSVAGTEAFF. CDR3 coding DNA: TGTGCCAGCAGTGTGGCAGGCACTGAAGCTTTCTTT.